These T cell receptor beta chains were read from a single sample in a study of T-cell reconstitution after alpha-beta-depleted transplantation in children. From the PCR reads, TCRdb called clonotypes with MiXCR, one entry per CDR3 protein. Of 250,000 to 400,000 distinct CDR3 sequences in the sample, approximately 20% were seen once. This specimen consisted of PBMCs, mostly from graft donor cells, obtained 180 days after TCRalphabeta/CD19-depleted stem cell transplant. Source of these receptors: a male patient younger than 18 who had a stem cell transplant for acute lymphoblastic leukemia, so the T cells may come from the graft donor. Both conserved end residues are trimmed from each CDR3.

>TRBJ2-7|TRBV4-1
ASSQIGREQY
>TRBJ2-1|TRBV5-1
ASSLDRLRLNEQF
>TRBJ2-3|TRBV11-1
ASSLGSSGRGARTDTQY
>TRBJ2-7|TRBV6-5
ASSYSKGTVYEQY
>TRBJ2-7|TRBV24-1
ATSDSLGATYEQY
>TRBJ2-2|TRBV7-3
ASSPLGSTGELF
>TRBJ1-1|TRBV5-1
ASSLEGQGYTEAF
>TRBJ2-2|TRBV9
ASSSSLTSGESGELF
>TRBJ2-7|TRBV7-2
ASSQGRKGDYEQY
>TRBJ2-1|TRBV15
ATSRVPPYNEQF
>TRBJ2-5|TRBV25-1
ASSPVGVYQETQY
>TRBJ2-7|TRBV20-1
SADRDIDEQY
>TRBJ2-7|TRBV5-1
ASSFSGQGYEQY
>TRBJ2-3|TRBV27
ASSPFRGPTDTQY
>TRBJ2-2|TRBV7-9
ASSPYAGAVTGELF
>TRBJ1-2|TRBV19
ASSRAVGYT
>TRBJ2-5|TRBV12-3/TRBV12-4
ASSPRTVQETQY
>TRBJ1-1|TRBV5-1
ASSRQGTEAF
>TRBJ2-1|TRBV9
ASSVGGDIYNEQF
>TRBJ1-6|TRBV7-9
ASSTVGSSYNSPLH
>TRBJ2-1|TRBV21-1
ASSKRVSYNEQF
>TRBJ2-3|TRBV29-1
SVAAGVLSTDTQY
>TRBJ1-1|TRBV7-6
ASSLERYRGNTEAF
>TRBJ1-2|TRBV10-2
ASSDPGIGYT
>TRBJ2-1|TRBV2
ASRAWTSGRYNEQF
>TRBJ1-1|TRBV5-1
ASSLVSLAGGEAF
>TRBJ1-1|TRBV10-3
AIRERGPNTEAF
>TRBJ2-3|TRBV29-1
SVKWSRGQSDTQY
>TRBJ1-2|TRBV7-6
ASSGDGYGYT
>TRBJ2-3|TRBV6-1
ASSVTGVAGTQY
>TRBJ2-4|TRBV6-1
ASSPVSILAKNIQY
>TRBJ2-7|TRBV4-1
ASSKPGTSLSYEQY
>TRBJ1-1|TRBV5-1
ASSSSHFTSPSEAF
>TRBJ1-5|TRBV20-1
SASRGQNPQSPQH
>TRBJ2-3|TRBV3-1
ASSRRTSGSTDTQY
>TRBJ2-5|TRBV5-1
ASSLSVPETQY
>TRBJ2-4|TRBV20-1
SADGGWANIQY
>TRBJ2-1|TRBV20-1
SAREGFDEQF
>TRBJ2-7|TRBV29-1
SAPRTRRGGEQY
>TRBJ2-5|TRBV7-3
ASSDPRVGETQY
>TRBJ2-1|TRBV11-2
ASTQGLAGARGNEQF
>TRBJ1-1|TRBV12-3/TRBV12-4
ASSLGGLTAF
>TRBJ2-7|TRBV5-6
ASSLIAGHYEQY
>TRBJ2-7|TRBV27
ASPKKTAAEY
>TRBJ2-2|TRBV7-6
ASSSGQGANTGELF
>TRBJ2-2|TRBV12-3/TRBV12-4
ASSLRASGSPGYTGELF
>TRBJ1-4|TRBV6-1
ASSERETINEKLF
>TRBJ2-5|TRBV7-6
ASSFPRESIETQY
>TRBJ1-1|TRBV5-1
ASSLAGNTEAF
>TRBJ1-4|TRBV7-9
ASSLAPRIHEKLF
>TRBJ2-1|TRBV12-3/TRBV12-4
ASSAPGTGYNEQF
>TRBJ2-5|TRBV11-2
ASSLSGRGSTIGETQY
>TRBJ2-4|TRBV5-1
ASSLAQGALAKNIQY